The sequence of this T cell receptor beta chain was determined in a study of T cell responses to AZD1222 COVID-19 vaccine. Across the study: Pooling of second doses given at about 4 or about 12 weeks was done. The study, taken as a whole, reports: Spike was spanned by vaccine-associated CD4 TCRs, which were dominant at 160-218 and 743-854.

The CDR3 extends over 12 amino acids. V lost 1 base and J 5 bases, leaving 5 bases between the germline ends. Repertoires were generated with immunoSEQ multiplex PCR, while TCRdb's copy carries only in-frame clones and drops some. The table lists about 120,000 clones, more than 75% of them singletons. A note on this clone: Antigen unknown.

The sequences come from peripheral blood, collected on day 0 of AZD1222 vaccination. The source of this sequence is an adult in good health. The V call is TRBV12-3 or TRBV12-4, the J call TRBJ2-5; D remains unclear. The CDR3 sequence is CASSLGAETQYF. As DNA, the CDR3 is TGTGCCAGCAGTTTAGGTGCGGAGACCCAGTACTTC.